These 25 T cell receptor beta chains were sequenced from one sample in a study of shared clonotypes between healthy human individuals. Method: immunoSEQ multiplex PCR; TCRdb's copy keeps in-frame clones and lacks some. There are around 500,000 clones in the sample; approximately 81% occur only once, and about an eighth lies in the top ten. Sequencing was done on a sample of PBMCs. Receptor source: a woman in her thirties or forties in good health. Some clones in this sample may be carry-over from other donors' samples.

Notes on this clone: A far bigger clonotype differs at one base, so this is likely a read error. V gene TRBV2 combines with J gene TRBJ2-7, with TRBD1 identical over 7 bases. The CDR3 covers 15 residues. The V gene's germline CDR1 is SNHLY and CDR2 FYNNEI. The J segment lost 0 bases and the V segment lost 6 bases, leaving 8 bases of the junction unmatched. The CDR3 DNA follows: TGTGCCAGCAGCCTCTACAGGGGAATCTCCTACGAGCAGTACTTC. Translated, it gives CASSLYRGISYEQYF.

A note on this clone: One end of the junction varies from germline; a read error may be responsible. The chain joins TRBV28 to TRBJ2-1; unclear D gene. Looked up from germline, CDR1 is MDHEN and CDR2 is SYDVKM. This CDR3 spans 15 amino acids. The CDR3 sequence is CASRTRANSYNGQFF. CDR3 sequence (DNA): TGTGCCAGCAGGACCCGGGCTAACTCCTACAATGGGCAGTTCTTC.

V and J are TRBV5-6 and TRBJ2-2, with TRBD1 matching 8 bases. V shed 3 bases, J shed 6 bases, and the junction held 7 bases outside the gene matches. The CDR3 runs 15 residues. Looked up from germline, CDR1 is SGHDT and CDR2 is YYEEEE. The CDR3 nucleotides are TGTGCCAGCAGCTCCGGACAGGGAAAGGCCGGGGAGCTGTTTTTT. This sequence encodes CASSSGQGKAGELFF.

About this clone itself: Other nucleotide sequences from this sample produce the same CDR3. V is TRBV10-3 and J is TRBJ2-3; D not certain. The length of the CDR3 is 12 residues. Trimming shortened V by 3 bases and J by 3 bases, and 4 bases separated the two germline ends. Germline CDR1 is ENHRY and CDR2 is SYGVKD. The chain's CDR3 is CAISELTDTQYF. CDR3 nucleotides: TGTGCCATCAGTGAACTAACAGATACGCAGTATTTT.

The gene calls are TRBV5-1 and TRBJ2-3; D perhaps matches TRBD2 (5 bases). The germline gives CDR1 SGHRS, CDR2 YFSETQ. The CDR3 has 14 amino acids. Trimming took off 0 bases at V and 4 bases at J, with 9 bases between the two ends. CDR3 sequence (DNA): TGCGCCAGCAGCTTGGACGCGGAGGCAGATACGCAGTATTTT. This encodes CASSLDAEADTQYF.

This clone has just one count. This sequence joins TRBV2 and TRBJ1-2; 7 bases fit TRBD1. Germline CDR1 reads SNHLY; CDR2 reads FYNNEI. After removal of 3 bases from V and 5 bases from J, the junction contained 15 bases not matched to a gene. CDR3 size: 17 residues. This CDR3 is CASSDPHRGSATYGYTF. CDR3 bases: TGTGCCAGCAGTGATCCCCACAGGGGCAGCGCGACGTATGGCTACACCTTC. The variable domain in full, completed from reference TRBV2 and TRBJ1-2, reads EPEVTQTPSHQVTQMGQEVILRCVPISNHLYFYWYRQILGQKVEFLVSFYNNEISEKSEIFDDQFSVERPDGSNFTLKIRSTKLEDSAMYFCASSDPHRGSATYGYTFGSGTRLTVV.

In DNA, the CDR3 is TGTGCCAGCAATCTACAGGGGGACTATGGCTACACCTTC. It encodes CASNLQGDYGYTF. The chain is built from TRBV5-5 and TRBJ1-2; TRBD1 agrees at 8 bases. Germline-derived CDR1 and CDR2 are SGHKS and YYEKEE (reference sequence). Germline trimming cut 6 bases from V and 3 bases from J; bases unmatched to any gene: 4. The CDR3 is 13 amino acids. Full variable domain (outside the CDR3, taken from reference TRBV5-5 and TRBJ1-2): DAGVTQSPTHLIKTRGQQVTLRCSPISGHKSVSWYQQVLGQGPQFIFQYYEKEERGRGNFPDRFSARQFPNYSSELNVNALLLGDSALYLCASNLQGDYGYTFGSGTRLTVV.

The rearrangement links TRBV10-3 to TRBJ2-3; no clear D. With 1 base removed from V and 4 bases from J, the gap between germline ends came to 3 bases. CDR3 length: 12 residues. The V gene's germline CDR1 is ENHRY and CDR2 SYGVKD. CDR3 residues: CAISEYADTQYF. The CDR3 DNA sequence: TGTGCCATCAGTGAGTACGCAGATACGCAGTATTTT.

The CDR3 is CASRKRGGTGELFF. As DNA, the CDR3 is TGTGCCAGCAGAAAAAGGGGAGGGACCGGGGAGCTGTTTTTT. The chain has TRBV7-9 and TRBJ2-2, with 7 bases identical to TRBD2. The CDR3 sequence is 14 residues long. Losses at the gene ends were 6 bases for V and 5 bases for J; bases not matched to a gene: 6. Germline V CDR1 and CDR2: SEHNR, FQNEAQ (reference sequence). Supplemented by reference TRBV7-9 and TRBJ2-2, the full variable domain reads DTGVSQNPRHKITKRGQNVTFRCDPISEHNRLYWYRQTLGQGPEFLTYFQNEAQLEKSRLLSDRFSAERPKGSFSTLEIQRTEQGDSAMYLCASRKRGGTGELFFGEGSRLTVL.

This clone was seen only once. The V call is TRBV7-2, the J call TRBJ2-5, with TRBD1 identical over 7 bases. V lost 6 bases to trimming and J lost 1 base; unmatched junction nucleotides: 5. The CDR3 spans 14 residues. CDR1 and CDR2 (germline): SGHTA, FQGNSA. CDR3 in DNA: TGTGCCAGCAGTCGGACAGGCCCCCAAGAGACCCAGTACTTC. It translates to CASSRTGPQETQYF.

This clone was observed a single time. V gene TRBV5-1 combines with J gene TRBJ2-1; 13 nucleotides agree with TRBD2. The CDR3 loop spans 15 amino acids. Germline CDR1 and CDR2: SGHRS and YFSETQ. The V and J ends lost 4 bases and 6 bases, in that order; junction bases with no gene match: 4. The CDR3 protein is CASSGTSGMINEQFF. The CDR3 bases are TGCGCCAGCAGCGGGACTAGCGGGATGATCAATGAGCAGTTCTTC.

Regarding this clone: One base separates it from a far larger clone, so it is likely a read error. The chain combines TRBV25-1 with TRBJ2-7, with 11 bases matching TRBD2. Per the germline V gene, CDR1 is MGHDK and CDR2 is SYGVNS. CDR3 size: 16 residues. V lost 3 bases to trimming and J lost 5 bases; unmatched junction nucleotides: 9. The CDR3 nucleotides are TGTGCCAGCAGTGAGCCGGTACTAGCGGGAGTCCACGAGCAGTACTTC. This sequence encodes CASSEPVLAGVHEQYF.

V is TRBV6-4 and J is TRBJ2-6; 7 positions match TRBD1. The CDR3 sequence is 14 residues long. With V trimmed by 5 bases and J by 3 bases, 1 base remained unmatched. Germline CDR1 reads MRHNA; CDR2 reads SNTAGT. As DNA, the CDR3 is TGTGCCAGCAGTACAGGGGTTGGGGCCAACGTCCTGACTTTC. As protein: CASSTGVGANVLTF.

This clone appeared a single time. The rearrangement uses TRBV11-1 and TRBJ2-7; D possibly corresponds to TRBD2 (7 bases). The CDR3 has 14 residues. Trimming removed 4 bases at V and 5 bases at J, with 15 bases between. Germline-derived CDR1 and CDR2 are SGHAT and FQDESV (reference sequence). The chain's CDR3 is CASSSWGGHDEQYF. CDR3 bases: TGTGCCAGCAGCTCGTGGGGGGGGCACGACGAGCAGTACTTC.

This chain uses TRBV11-2 with TRBJ2-5, with TRBD2 matching 8 bases. Germline V gene sequence: CDR1 SGHAT, CDR2 FQNNGV. There are 17 residues in the CDR3. The V segment lost 5 bases and the J segment 5 bases; nucleotides outside the gene matches: 16. This chain's CDR3 is CASSQSGTRIGEETQYF. The CDR3 DNA is TGTGCCAGCAGCCAATCCGGGACTAGGATCGGAGAGGAGACCCAGTACTTC.

The V call is TRBV5-1, the J call TRBJ2-1, with TRBD1 as a possible D gene (5 bases). This CDR3 region has 12 residues. CDR1 and CDR2 (germline): SGHRS, YFSETQ. Trimming stripped 5 bases from V and 6 bases from J, with 9 bases between. CDR3 in amino acids: CASRITGNEQFF. The CDR3 DNA is TGCGCCAGCAGGATTACAGGCAATGAGCAGTTCTTC.

This clone has a single count. This chain uses TRBV7-2 with TRBJ1-4; unclear D gene. CDR3 length equals 13 residues. Trimming removed 5 bases at V and 7 bases at J, with 11 bases between. CDR1 and CDR2 from the germline V gene are SGHTA and FQGNSA. CDR3 coding DNA: TGTGCCAGCAGCCCCCCGACGTCTGAAAAACTGTTTTTT. Translation: CASSPPTSEKLFF.

The chain carries TRBV29-1 and TRBJ1-1; the match to TRBD1 covers 10 bases. The CDR3 is made up of 13 amino acids. CDR1 and CDR2 from the germline V gene are SQVTM and ANQGSEA. The V gene end was trimmed by 4 bases and the J gene end by 4 bases; junction bases not matched to a gene: 3. CDR3 loop: CSVVGQGGTEAFF. Written as DNA, the CDR3 is TGCAGCGTTGTCGGACAGGGGGGCACTGAAGCTTTCTTT.

As for this clone: The same CDR3 can be traced to other DNA sequences in this sample. This rearrangement joins TRBV9 to TRBJ2-1; 8 nucleotides agree with TRBD2. Germline CDR1 reads SGDLS; CDR2 reads YYNGEE. This CDR3 contains 15 residues. The V segment lost 4 bases and the J segment 1 base; nucleotides outside the gene matches: 4. CDR3 protein: CASSTTSGSYNEQFF. CDR3 nucleotides: TGTGCCAGCAGCACAACTAGCGGATCCTACAATGAGCAGTTCTTC.

This clone occurred once. V and J are TRBV11-2 and TRBJ2-3; 8 bases align to TRBD1. The CDR3 runs to 15 residues. The junction had 4 bases not matched to a gene; V was cut back by 5 bases and J by 0 bases. Germline V gene data show CDR1 as SGHAT and CDR2 as FQNNGV. The CDR3 is CASSRRGPSTDTQYF. The CDR3, as DNA: TGTGCCAGCAGCCGCAGGGGGCCAAGCACAGATACGCAGTATTTT.

The V call is TRBV28, the J call TRBJ1-5; no reliable D call. Trimming pared 6 bases from V and 3 bases from J, leaving 6 bases between. This CDR3 has 12 amino acids. The V gene's germline CDR1 is MDHEN and CDR2 SYDVKM. CDR3 sequence: CASRGINQPQHF. CDR3 bases: TGTGCCAGCAGAGGCATCAATCAGCCCCAGCATTTT. The full variable domain, its missing parts supplied by reference TRBV28 and TRBJ1-5, is DVKVTQSSRYLVKRTGEKVFLECVQDMDHENMFWYRQDPGLGLRLIYFSYDVKMKEKGDIPEGYSVSREKKERFSLILESASTNQTSMYLCASRGINQPQHFGDGTRLSIL.

The chain joins TRBV7-6 to TRBJ1-3; D is undetermined. Germline V gene sequence: CDR1 SGHVS, CDR2 FNYEAQ. V was clipped by 0 bases and J by 3 bases, with 12 bases between them. The CDR3 length is 16 residues. The CDR3 nucleotides are TGTGCCAGCAGCTTAGCGTCGTCGACGGTTGGAAACACCATATATTTT. As protein: CASSLASSTVGNTIYF. The full variable domain, with the rest looked up from reference TRBV7-6 and TRBJ1-3, is GAGVSQSPRYKVTKRGQDVALRCDPISGHVSLYWYRQALGQGPEFLTYFNYEAQQDKSGLPNDRFSAERPEGSISTLTIQRTEQRDSAMYRCASSLASSTVGNTIYFGEGSWLTVV.

To note about this clone: A read error is the likely source, as a far larger clone sits one nucleotide away. The identical CDR3 is also encoded by other nucleotide sequences in the sample. The chain combines TRBV4-1 with TRBJ1-1; a weak D match, TRBD1 (5 bases). The length of the CDR3 is 14 residues. The V end lost 7 bases, the J end lost 5 bases, and 17 bases lay between the germline ends. Germline V gene data show CDR1 as MGHRA and CDR2 as YSYEKL. CDR3 coding DNA: TGCGCCAGCACCCCACGGGGGACTGGGACTGAAGCTTTCTTT. Translation gives CASTPRGTGTEAFF.

The rearrangement links TRBV5-4 to TRBJ2-3, with D possibly matching TRBD2 (5 bases). Trimming took 4 bases from V and 2 from J, leaving 8 bases between them. From germline, CDR1 is SGHNT and CDR2 YYREEE (reference sequence). The CDR3 is made up of 13 amino acids. CDR3 sequence reads: CASSTRYTDTQYF. Written as DNA, the CDR3 is TGTGCCAGCAGCACTAGATACACAGATACGCAGTATTTT.

This chain joins TRBV5-1 and TRBJ2-3; perhaps TRBD1 as D (5 bases). Trimming cost V 3 bases and J 4 bases, with 6 bases left between them. CDR3 length: 12 amino acids. Germline CDR1 reads SGHRS; CDR2 reads YFSETQ. CDR3 sequence reads: CASSYRSDTQYF. The CDR3 DNA sequence: TGCGCCAGCAGCTACAGGTCAGATACGCAGTATTTT. The whole variable domain, remainder taken from reference TRBV5-1 and TRBJ2-3, is KAGVTQTPRYLIKTRGQQVTLSCSPISGHRSVSWYQQTPGQGLQFLFEYFSETQRNKGNFPGRFSGRQFSNSRSEMNVSTLELGDSALYLCASSYRSDTQYFGPGTRLTVL.